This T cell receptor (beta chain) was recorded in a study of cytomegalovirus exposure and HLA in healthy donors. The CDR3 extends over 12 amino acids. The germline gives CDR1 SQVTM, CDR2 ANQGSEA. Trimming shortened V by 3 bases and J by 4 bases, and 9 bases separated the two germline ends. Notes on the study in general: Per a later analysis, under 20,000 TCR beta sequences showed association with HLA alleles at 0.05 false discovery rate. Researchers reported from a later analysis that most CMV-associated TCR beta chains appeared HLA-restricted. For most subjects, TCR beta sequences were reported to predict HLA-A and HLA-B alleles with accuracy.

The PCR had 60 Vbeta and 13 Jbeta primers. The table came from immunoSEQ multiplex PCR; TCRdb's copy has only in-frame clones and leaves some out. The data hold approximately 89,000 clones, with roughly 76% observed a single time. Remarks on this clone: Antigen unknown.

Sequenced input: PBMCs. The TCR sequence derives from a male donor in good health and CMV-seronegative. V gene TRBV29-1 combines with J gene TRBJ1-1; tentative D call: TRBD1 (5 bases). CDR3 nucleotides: TGCAGCGTTGAGTCCGGGGGCACTGAAGCTTTCTTT. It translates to CSVESGGTEAFF.